This T cell receptor beta chain was captured by sequencing in a study of spatial heterogeneity in lung cancer. This clonotype was seen repeatedly, ten times or more. V dropped 0 bases and J dropped 0 bases, with 6 bases sitting between them. The CDR3 contains 13 residues. Germline V gene sequence: CDR1 SQVTM, CDR2 ANQGSEA. TCRdb re-called the 5' RACE reads through MiXCR, storing one row per CDR3 protein. Of tens of thousands of distinct CDR3 sequences in the sample, roughly 5% were seen once. Sample time point: sample taken at primary tumor resection. Unsorted tumor, nontumor lung tissue or cryopreserved PBMC supplied the whole RNA. The donors, 72 patients with untreated early-stage non-small cell lung cancer, provided the samples.

The chain carries TRBV29-1 and TRBJ2-7; D is uncertain. Sequenced material: PBMCs, taken at surgery. The sequence derives from a female donor with early-stage non-small cell lung cancer. CDR3 DNA sequence: TGCAGCGTTGAAGACAGTCGCTCCTACGAGCAGTACTTC. Translated: CSVEDSRSYEQYF.